This T cell receptor beta chain appears in the sequencing data of a study of molecular identifiers for immune sequencing clone quantification. Germline V lookup: CDR1 KGHSH, CDR2 LQKENI. V lost 5 bases and J 3 bases, leaving 10 bases between the germline ends. The CDR3 runs to 13 residues. Isolation of naive CD8 T cells was achieved by sorting on a CD8+CD4-CCR7+CD45RA+ phenotype. This clonotype has just a few counts. Methods described previously, with TCR primers listed, were used for bulk TCR libraries. MiXCR, run by TCRdb on the PCR reads, gives a single entry per CDR3 protein. The sample lists 40,000 to 65,000 distinct CDR3 sequences, roughly 38% occurring once.

V gene TRBV18 combines with J gene TRBJ2-5; D may match TRBD1 or TRBD2 (5 bases each). The clonotype was recovered from a human donor in good health. Some libraries in this study had Jurkat cell RNA spiked in. The sample taken for sequencing was naive CD8+ T cells from blood, with Jurkat cell RNA spiked in. Subset noted: FACS-sorted CD8+CD4-CCR7+CD45RA+ naive T cells. The CDR3 here is CASSSGTEETQYF. CDR3 bases: TGTGCCAGCTCATCGGGGACGGAAGAGACCCAGTACTTC.